Given below is one T cell receptor beta chain in context. Its cognate antigen is unknown. These data belong to a study of cytomegalovirus exposure and HLA in healthy donors. Study in general: The study's early data release held around 85 million unique TCRs from HLA-typed donors. Study results and caveats: Relative to the approximately 670-donor mean, N-insertions were reportedly fewer in an Asian-associated ancestry cluster in a later analysis. When analyzed later, a missense DCLRE1C variant was found to be linked to TCR beta V- and J-gene trimming.

Amplification used 60 Vbeta primers and 13 Jbeta primers. TCRdb's table, derived via immunoSEQ multiplex PCR, lists solely in-frame clones and lacks some. The sample lists approximately 140,000 clones; around 84% were seen once. The receptor was isolated from a man aged 35 to 55 in good health and CMV-seropositive. The sample comprised PBMCs.

The CDR3 here is CASQGSVGTYRQYF. CDR3 nucleotides: TGTGCCAGCCAGGGGAGTGTGGGCACTTATCGGCAGTATTTT. The chain carries TRBV19 and TRBJ2-3; weak D call: TRBD1 (6 bases). CDR3 length equals 14 residues. Per germline, CDR1 LNHDA and CDR2 SQIVND (reference sequence). The ends were cut back, 9 bases at V and 11 bases at J, with 24 bases in the middle.